Below, one TCR beta chain is given with its context. Its antigen is as yet unknown. Trimming cost V 1 base and J 10 bases; bases outside gene matches: 9. The CDR3 runs 16 residues. Per the germline V gene, CDR1 is LNHNV and CDR2 is YYDKDF (reference sequence). The study pooled second doses at about 4 or about 12 weeks. Produced via immunoSEQ multiplex PCR; TCRdb's table is partial and in-frame only. Among roughly 130,000 clones listed, about 90% were seen once. This entry comes from a study of T cell responses to AZD1222 COVID-19 vaccine. General study findings and limits: Spike regions recognized by vaccine-associated CD4 TCRs spanned the protein, led by 160-218 and 743-854. White British people made up most donors, females outnumbered males, and clonal diversity was possibly underestimated.

The chain links TRBV15 to TRBJ1-6; 8 nucleotides match TRBD1. The source of this sequence is an adult who received the AZD1222 COVID-19 vaccine. The sequenced sample was peripheral blood, obtained 28 days after the second AZD1222 dose. The DNA of the CDR3 is TGTGCCACCAGCAGAGTAGGGAGAACAGGGGGATCACCCCTCCACTTT. This gives the protein CATSRVGRTGGSPLHF.